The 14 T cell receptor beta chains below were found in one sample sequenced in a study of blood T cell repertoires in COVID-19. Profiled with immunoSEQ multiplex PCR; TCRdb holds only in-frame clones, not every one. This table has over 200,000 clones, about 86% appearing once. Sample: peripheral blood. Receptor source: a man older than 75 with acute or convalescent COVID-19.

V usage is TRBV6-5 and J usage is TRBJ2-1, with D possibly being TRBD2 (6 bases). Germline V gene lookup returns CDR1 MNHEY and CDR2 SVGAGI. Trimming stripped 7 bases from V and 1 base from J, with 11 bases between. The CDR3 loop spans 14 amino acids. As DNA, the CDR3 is TGTGCCAGCAACGGACTACTTTCCTACAATGAGCAGTTCTTC. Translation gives CASNGLLSYNEQFF.

As DNA, the CDR3 is TGTGCCAGCAGTTACCTAGCGGGGCCTAGCACAGATACGCAGTATTTT. It translates to CASSYLAGPSTDTQYF. The rearrangement joins TRBV2 to TRBJ2-3; 9 bases agree with TRBD2. V trimming: 5 bases; J trimming: 0 bases; junction bases outside the gene matches: 6. Germline V gene lookup returns CDR1 SNHLY and CDR2 FYNNEI. The CDR3 spans 16 residues.

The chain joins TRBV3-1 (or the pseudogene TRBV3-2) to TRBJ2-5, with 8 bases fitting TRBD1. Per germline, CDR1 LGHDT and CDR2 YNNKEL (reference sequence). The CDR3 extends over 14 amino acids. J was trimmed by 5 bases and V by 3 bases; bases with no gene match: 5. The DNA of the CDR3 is TGTGCCAGCAGCCATGAGGACAGGGCGGAGACCCAGTACTTC. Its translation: CASSHEDRAETQYF.

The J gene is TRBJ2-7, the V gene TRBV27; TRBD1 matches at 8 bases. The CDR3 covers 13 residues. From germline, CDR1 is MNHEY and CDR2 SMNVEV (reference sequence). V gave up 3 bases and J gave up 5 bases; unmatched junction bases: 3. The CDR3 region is CASSFTGGDEQYF. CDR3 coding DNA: TGTGCCAGCAGTTTCACAGGGGGAGACGAGCAGTACTTC.

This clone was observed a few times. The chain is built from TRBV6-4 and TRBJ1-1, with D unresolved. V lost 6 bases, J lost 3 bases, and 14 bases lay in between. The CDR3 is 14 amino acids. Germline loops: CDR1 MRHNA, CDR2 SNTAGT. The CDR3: CASSRVLWDTEAFF. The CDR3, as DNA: TGTGCCAGCAGCCGGGTGTTGTGGGACACTGAAGCTTTCTTT.

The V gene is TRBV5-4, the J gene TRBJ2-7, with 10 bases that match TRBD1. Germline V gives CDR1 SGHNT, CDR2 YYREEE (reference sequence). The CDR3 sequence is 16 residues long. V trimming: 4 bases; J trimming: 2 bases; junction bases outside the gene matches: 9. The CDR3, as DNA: TGTGCCAGCAGCCCCCCCTCGGGACAGGGGACCTACGAGCAGTACTTC. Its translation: CASSPPSGQGTYEQYF.

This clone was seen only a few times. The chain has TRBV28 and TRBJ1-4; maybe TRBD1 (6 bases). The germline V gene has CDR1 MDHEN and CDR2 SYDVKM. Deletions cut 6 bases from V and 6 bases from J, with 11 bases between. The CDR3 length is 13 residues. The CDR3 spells CASSGGADEKLFF. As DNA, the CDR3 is TGTGCCAGCAGCGGGGGGGCAGATGAAAAACTGTTTTTT.

As DNA, the CDR3 is TGCAGCGTTGATCGAGGGTCCTATGGCTACACCTTC. Protein product: CSVDRGSYGYTF. The chain carries TRBV29-1 and TRBJ1-2; D not resolved. This CDR3 contains 12 residues. The V end lost 3 bases, the J end lost 4 bases, and 9 bases lay between the germline ends. Germline CDR1 SQVTM, CDR2 ANQGSEA.

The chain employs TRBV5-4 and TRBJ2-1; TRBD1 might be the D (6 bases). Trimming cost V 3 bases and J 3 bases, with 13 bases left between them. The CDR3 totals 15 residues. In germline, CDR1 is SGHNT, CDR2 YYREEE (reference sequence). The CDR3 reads CASSSTRGGYNEQFF. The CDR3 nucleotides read TGTGCCAGCAGCTCGACCAGGGGTGGCTACAATGAGCAGTTCTTC.

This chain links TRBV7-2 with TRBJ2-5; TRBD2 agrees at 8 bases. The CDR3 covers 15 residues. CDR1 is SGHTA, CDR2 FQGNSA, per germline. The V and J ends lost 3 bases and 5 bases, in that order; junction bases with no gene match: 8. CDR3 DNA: TGTGCCAGCAGCTTTACCACTAGCGGCTTGGAGACCCAGTACTTC. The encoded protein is CASSFTTSGLETQYF.

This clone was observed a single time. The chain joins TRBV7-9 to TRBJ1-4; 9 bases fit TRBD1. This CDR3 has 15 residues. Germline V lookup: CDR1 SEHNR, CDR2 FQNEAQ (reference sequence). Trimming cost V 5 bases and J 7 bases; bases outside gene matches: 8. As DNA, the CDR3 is TGTGCCAGCAGCCAACAGGGGGCGATGCGTGAAAAACTGTTTTTT. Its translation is CASSQQGAMREKLFF.

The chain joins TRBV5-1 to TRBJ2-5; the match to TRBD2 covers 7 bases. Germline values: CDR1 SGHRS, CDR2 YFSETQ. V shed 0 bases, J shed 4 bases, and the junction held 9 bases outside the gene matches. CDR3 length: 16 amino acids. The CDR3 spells CASSLAEGGRGETQYF. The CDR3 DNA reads TGCGCCAGCAGCTTGGCCGAGGGAGGGCGCGGAGAGACCCAGTACTTC.

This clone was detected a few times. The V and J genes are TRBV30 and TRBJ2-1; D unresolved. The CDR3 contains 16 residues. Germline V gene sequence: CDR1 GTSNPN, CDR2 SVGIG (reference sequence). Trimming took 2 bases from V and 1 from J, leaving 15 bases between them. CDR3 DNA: TGTGCCTGGAGTATTGAGGCACCCGCGTCCTACAATGAGCAGTTCTTC. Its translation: CAWSIEAPASYNEQFF.

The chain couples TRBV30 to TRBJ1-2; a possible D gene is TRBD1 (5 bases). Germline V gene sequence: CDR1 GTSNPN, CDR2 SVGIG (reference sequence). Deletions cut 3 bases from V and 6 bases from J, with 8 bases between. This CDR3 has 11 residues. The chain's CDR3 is CAWRSGDGYTF. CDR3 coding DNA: TGTGCCTGGAGATCGGGGGATGGCTACACCTTC.